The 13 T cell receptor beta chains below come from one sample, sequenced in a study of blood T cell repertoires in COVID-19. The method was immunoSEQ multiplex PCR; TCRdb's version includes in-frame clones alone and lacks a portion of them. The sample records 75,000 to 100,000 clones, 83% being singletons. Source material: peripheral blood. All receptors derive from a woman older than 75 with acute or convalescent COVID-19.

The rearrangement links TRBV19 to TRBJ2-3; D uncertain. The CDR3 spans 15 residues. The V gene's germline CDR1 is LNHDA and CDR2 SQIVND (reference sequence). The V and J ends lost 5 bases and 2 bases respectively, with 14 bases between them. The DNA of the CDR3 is TGTGCCAGTAGTCCCCGCGGAGCCGCCACAGATACGCAGTATTTT. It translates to CASSPRGAATDTQYF. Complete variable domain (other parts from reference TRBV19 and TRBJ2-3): DGGITQSPKYLFRKEGQNVTLSCEQNLNHDAMYWYRQDPGQGLRLIYYSQIVNDFQKGDIAEGYSVSREKKESFPLTVTSAQKNPTAFYLCASSPRGAATDTQYFGPGTRLTVL.

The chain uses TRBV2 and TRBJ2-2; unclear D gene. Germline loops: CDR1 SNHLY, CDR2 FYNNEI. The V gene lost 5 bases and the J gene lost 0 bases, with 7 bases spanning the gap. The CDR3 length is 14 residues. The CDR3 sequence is CASSWSPNTGELFF. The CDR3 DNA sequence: TGTGCCAGCAGTTGGAGTCCGAACACCGGGGAGCTGTTTTTT.

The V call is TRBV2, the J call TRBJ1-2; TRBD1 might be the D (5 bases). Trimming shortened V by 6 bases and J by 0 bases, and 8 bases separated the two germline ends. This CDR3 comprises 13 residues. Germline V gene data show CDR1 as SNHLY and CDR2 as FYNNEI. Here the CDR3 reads CASRRQPNYGYTF. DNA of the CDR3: TGTGCCAGCAGACGACAGCCTAACTATGGCTACACCTTC.

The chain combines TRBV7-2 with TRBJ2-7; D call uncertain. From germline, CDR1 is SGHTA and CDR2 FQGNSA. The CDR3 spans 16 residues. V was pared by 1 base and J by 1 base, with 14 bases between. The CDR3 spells CASSLVLRLPSYEQYF. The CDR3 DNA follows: TGTGCCAGCAGCTTAGTTCTGCGGCTACCTTCCTACGAGCAGTACTTC.

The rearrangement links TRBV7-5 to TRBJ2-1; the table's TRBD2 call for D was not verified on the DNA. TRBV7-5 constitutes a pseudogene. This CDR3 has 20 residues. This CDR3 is CARRNWRLAGDGSSYNEQFF. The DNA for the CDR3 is TGTGCCAGACGCAACTGGCGGCTAGCGGGAGACGGGAGCTCCTACAATGAGCAGTTCTTC.

CDR3 loop: CASSFSRLAGLEQYF. The CDR3 coding sequence is TGTGCCAGCAGCTTCAGCAGACTAGCGGGACTCGAGCAGTACTTC. The chain is built from TRBV7-2 and TRBJ2-7, with 11 bases that match TRBD2. Unmatched junction bases numbered 7, after V lost 3 bases and J lost 6 bases. This CDR3 spans 15 amino acids. The germline gives CDR1 SGHTA, CDR2 FQGNSA.

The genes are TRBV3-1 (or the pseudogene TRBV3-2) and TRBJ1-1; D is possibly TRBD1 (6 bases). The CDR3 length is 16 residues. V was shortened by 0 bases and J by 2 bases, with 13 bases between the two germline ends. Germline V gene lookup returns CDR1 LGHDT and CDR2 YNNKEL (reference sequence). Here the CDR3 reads CASSQEGGRFNTEAFF. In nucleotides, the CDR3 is TGTGCCAGCAGCCAAGAGGGGGGGCGCTTTAACACTGAAGCTTTCTTT.

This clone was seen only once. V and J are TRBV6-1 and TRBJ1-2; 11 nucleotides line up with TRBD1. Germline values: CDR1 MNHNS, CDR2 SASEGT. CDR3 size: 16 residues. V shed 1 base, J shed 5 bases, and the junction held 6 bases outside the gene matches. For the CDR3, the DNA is TGTGCCAGCAGTGAAGGGACAGGGGGCTCCCAATATGGCTACACCTTC. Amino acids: CASSEGTGGSQYGYTF.

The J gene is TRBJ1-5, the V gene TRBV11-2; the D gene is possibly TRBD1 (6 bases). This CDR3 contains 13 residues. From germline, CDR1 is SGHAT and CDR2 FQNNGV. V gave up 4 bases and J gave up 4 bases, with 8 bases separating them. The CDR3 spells CASSSDRNQPQHF. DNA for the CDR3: TGTGCCAGCAGCTCGGACAGAAATCAGCCCCAGCATTTT.

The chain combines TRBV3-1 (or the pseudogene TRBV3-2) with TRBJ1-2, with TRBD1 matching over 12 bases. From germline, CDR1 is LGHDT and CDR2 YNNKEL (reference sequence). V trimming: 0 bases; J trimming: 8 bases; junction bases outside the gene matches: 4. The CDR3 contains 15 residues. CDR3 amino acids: CASSQEGDRGHGYTF. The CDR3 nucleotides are TGTGCCAGCAGCCAAGAAGGGGACAGGGGGCACGGCTACACCTTC.

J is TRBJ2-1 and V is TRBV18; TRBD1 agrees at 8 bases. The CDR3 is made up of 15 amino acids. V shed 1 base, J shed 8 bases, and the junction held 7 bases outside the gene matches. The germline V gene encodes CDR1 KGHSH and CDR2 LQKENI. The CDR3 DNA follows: TGTGCCAGCTCACCACAGGACAGGGCGAGCGATGAGCAGTTCTTC. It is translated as CASSPQDRASDEQFF.

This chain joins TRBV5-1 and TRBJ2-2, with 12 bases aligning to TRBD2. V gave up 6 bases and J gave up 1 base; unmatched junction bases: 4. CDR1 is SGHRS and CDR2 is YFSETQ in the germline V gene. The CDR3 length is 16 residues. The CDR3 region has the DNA TGCGCCAGCACCCTACTAGCGGGAGGGAACACCGGGGAGCTGTTTTTT. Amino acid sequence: CASTLLAGGNTGELFF.

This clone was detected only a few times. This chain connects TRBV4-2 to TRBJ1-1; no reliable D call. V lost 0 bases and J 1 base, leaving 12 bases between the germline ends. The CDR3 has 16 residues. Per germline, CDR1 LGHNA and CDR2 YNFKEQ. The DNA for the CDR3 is TGTGCCAGCAGCCAAGATACAGTAAGTCGGAACACTGAAGCTTTCTTT. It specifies CASSQDTVSRNTEAFF.